This is a list of T cell receptor beta chains from one sample in a study of blood T cell repertoires in COVID-19. TCRdb's table, derived via immunoSEQ multiplex PCR, lists solely in-frame clones and lacks some. This repertoire shows roughly 340,000 clones, 88% found once; its top ten account for about 7%. The specimen sequenced was peripheral blood. The receptors were sampled from an older woman with COVID-19, enrolled during active disease. CDR3s include the opening cysteine and the closing phenylalanine or tryptophan. A D gene is named only where the DNA matches it firmly. Rows may omit the clone size; those that give it use once, few, many or a size class.

TRBJ1-2 | TRBV2 | NA | NA | CASSEEQLAPNYGYTF | TGTGCCAGCAGTGAAGAGCAACTAGCGCCTAACTATGGCTACACCTTC
TRBJ1-2 | TRBV29-1 | NA | TRBD1 | CSVEVDRGPGGYTF | TGCAGCGTTGAGGTGGACAGGGGGCCGGGTGGCTACACCTTC
TRBJ2-1 | TRBV6-5 | NA | NA | CATRTGRDEQFF | TGTGCCACGAGAACAGGGCGCGATGAGCAGTTCTTC
TRBJ1-1 | TRBV6-5 | NA | TRBD1 | CASGPDRDTEAFF | TGTGCCAGCGGGCCTGACAGGGACACTGAAGCTTTCTTT
TRBJ1-6 | TRBV2 | NA | NA | CASSEQGLNSPLHF | TGTGCCAGCAGTGAACAGGGGTTGAATTCACCCCTCCACTTT
TRBJ2-1 | TRBV9 | NA | NA | CASSVGQSNNEQFF | TGTGCCAGCAGCGTAGGGCAATCAAACAATGAGCAGTTCTTC
TRBJ1-5 | TRBV2 | NA | NA | CASSFVFSNQPQHF | TGTGCCAGCAGTTTCGTGTTCAGCAATCAGCCCCAGCATTTT
TRBJ2-1 | TRBV6-5 | NA | NA | CASSQSRGEQFF | TGTGCCAGCAGTCAAAGTCGCGGGGAGCAGTTCTTC
TRBJ1-3 | TRBV19 | NA | NA | CASSLPGHPTGNTIYF | TGTGCCAGTAGTCTACCGGGACATCCAACAGGAAACACCATATATTTT
TRBJ1-5 | TRBV7-2 | NA | NA | CASSRYGGGQPQHF | TGTGCCAGCAGCCGGTATGGGGGCGGTCAGCCCCAGCATTTT
TRBJ1-3 | TRBV7-6 | NA | NA | CASSFTLRDTIYF | TGTGCCAGCAGCTTTACCCTACGCGACACCATATATTTT
TRBJ1-2 | TRBV15 | NA | NA | CATSRVSNYGYTF | TGTGCCACCAGCAGAGTTTCAAACTATGGCTACACCTTC
TRBJ2-6 | TRBV7-9 | once | NA | CASSARAVGANVLTF | TGTGCCAGCAGCGCCAGGGCGGTTGGGGCCAACGTCCTGACTTTC
TRBJ2-3 | TRBV18 | NA | NA | CASSPTGIDTQYF | TGTGCCAGCTCACCAACCGGGATAGATACGCAGTATTTT
TRBJ1-4 | TRBV27 | NA | TRBD1 | CASSLRGTVEKLFF | TGTGCCAGCAGTTTACGTGGGACAGTTGAAAAACTGTTTTTT
TRBJ1-6 | TRBV28 | once | NA | CASSLGDSSYNSPLHF | TGTGCCAGCAGTTTAGGAGACAGCTCCTATAATTCACCCCTCCACTTT
TRBJ2-2 | TRBV30 | NA | TRBD2 | CAWSGVAGNIGELFF | TGTGCCTGGAGTGGGGTAGCGGGGAATATCGGGGAGCTGTTTTTT
TRBJ1-1 | TRBV7-9 | once | NA | CASSLGSRRPNTEAFF | TGTGCCAGCAGCTTAGGATCGAGGCGCCCGAACACTGAAGCTTTCTTT
TRBJ1-2 | TRBV4-2 | once | TRBD1 | CASTSQGADGYTF | TGTGCCAGCACGTCACAGGGGGCCGATGGCTACACCTTC
TRBJ1-2 | TRBV7-2 | few | NA | CASSLKGLYGYTF | TGTGCCAGCAGCTTAAAGGGGCTCTATGGCTACACCTTC
TRBJ2-3 | TRBV6-1 | NA | NA | CASSEGGLRGPDTQYF | TGTGCCAGCAGTGAAGGTGGACTAAGGGGGCCAGATACGCAGTATTTT
TRBJ2-3 | TRBV24-1 | NA | NA | CATSDRGDTQYF | TGTGCCACCAGTGACCGGGGGGATACGCAGTATTTT
TRBJ1-1 | TRBV19 | NA | TRBD1 | CASSTDRGGEAFF | TGTGCCAGTAGTACGGACAGGGGAGGTGAAGCTTTCTTT
TRBJ2-7 | TRBV27 | NA | TRBD1 | CASSRTGGSYEQYF | TGTGCCAGCAGCCGGACAGGGGGTTCCTACGAGCAGTACTTC
TRBJ1-2 | TRBV13 | NA | TRBD1 | CASSLRDRVGYTF | TGTGCCAGCAGCTTAAGGGACAGGGTTGGCTACACCTTC
TRBJ1-2 | TRBV7-8 | NA | NA | CASSLGDARGGAGYTF | TGTGCCAGCAGCTTAGGCGACGCCAGGGGTGGGGCTGGCTACACCTTC
TRBJ1-1 | TRBV12-3/TRBV12-4 | NA | NA | CAVGGANTEAFF | TGTGCAGTGGGGGGGGCTAACACTGAAGCTTTCTTT
TRBJ1-2 | TRBV4-3 | NA | NA | CASSQEGVYGYTF | TGCGCCAGCAGCCAAGAAGGAGTGTATGGCTACACCTTC